This entry features one T cell receptor (beta chain) sequence. The antigen remains undetermined. These data belong to a study of siplizumab effects on memory and regulatory T cells. Trimming took 5 bases from V and 5 from J, leaving 16 bases between them. The CDR3 extends over 14 amino acids. CDR1 GTSNPN and CDR2 SVGIG come from the germline V gene (reference sequence). Study conclusions and caveats: Memory cells seemed less diverse than naive T cells, which seemed major alloresponse contributors. A small minority of alloreactive clones were mapped to unstimulated subsets. A mean of around 69% of mappable alloreactive CD4+ clones were Treg-derived with siplizumab, compared with about 27% in controls.

Measured with immunoSEQ multiplex PCR; TCRdb has only the in-frame clones, and not every one. The sample lists more than 85,000 clones; roughly 94% were seen once. Material: Tregs sorted from blood. The sequence derives from a human donor in good health. V and J are TRBV30 and TRBJ2-1; possible D gene TRBD1, 6 bases. This CDR3 reads CAWPTGELHNEQFF. The DNA for the CDR3 is TGTGCCTGGCCGACAGGCGAATTACACAATGAGCAGTTCTTC.